The source of this T cell receptor (beta chain) is a study of control samples from healthy donors and cancer patients. V dropped 4 bases and J dropped 3 bases, with 3 bases sitting between them. The V gene's germline CDR1 is MNHEY and CDR2 SVGEGT. The length of the CDR3 is 11 residues. Assay: immunoSEQ multiplex PCR; the TCRdb copy retains only in-frame clones and omits some. The data contain 150,000 or so clones, approximately 94% of them singletons. The clonotype comes from a man in his forties in good health. Sequenced sample: blood. The chain employs TRBV6-2 or TRBV6-3 and TRBJ1-1; no clear D. The DNA for the CDR3 is TGTGCCAGCAGTTTGGACACTGAAGCTTTCTTT. It translates to CASSLDTEAFF.